This T cell receptor (beta chain) derives from a study of blood T cell repertoires in COVID-19. The V gene lost 6 bases and the J gene lost 1 base, with 5 bases spanning the gap. CDR3 length: 12 amino acids. In germline, CDR1 is SGHNT, CDR2 YENEEA. TCRdb keeps only in-frame clones here, not all; method: immunoSEQ multiplex PCR. The table lists over 200,000 clones, around 88% of them singletons, with roughly 8.8% in the top ten. This sequence joins TRBV11-3 and TRBJ2-3, with D unresolved. The origin of this receptor is a woman between 45 and 60 years old with acute or convalescent COVID-19. Source material: peripheral blood. CDR3 DNA: TGTGCCAGCAGTGAGGGCACAGATACGCAGTATTTT. This translates into CASSEGTDTQYF.